The rows below give T cell receptor beta chains drawn from one sample of a study of CD4 T cells in relation to SARS-CoV-2 and coronaviruses. The assay was immunoSEQ multiplex PCR, and TCRdb's table has in-frame clones only and misses some. The data show roughly 61,000 clones, around 86% seen once. The source material was memory CD4+ T cells from PBMCs. The receptors were sampled from a human donor in good health. CDR3s include the opening cysteine and the closing phenylalanine or tryptophan. D genes are given only for firm matches. Part of the rows lack a size; the others show once, few, many or a class for expanded clones.

clone size: -; J gene: TRBJ1-3; D gene: TRBD1; V gene: TRBV29-1; CDR3 protein: CSVGGGQGFSGNTIYF; CDR3 DNA: TGCAGCGTCGGCGGGGGACAGGGATTCTCTGGAAACACCATATATTTT
clone size: -; J gene: TRBJ1-4; D gene: -; V gene: TRBV19; CDR3 protein: CASTPPGTTNEKLFF; CDR3 DNA: TGTGCCAGTACCCCCCCCGGGACCACTAATGAAAAACTGTTTTTT
clone size: -; J gene: TRBJ2-2; D gene: TRBD2; V gene: TRBV18; CDR3 protein: CASSLTSGSSPNTGELFF; CDR3 DNA: TGTGCCAGCTCACTTACTAGCGGGTCCTCTCCAAACACCGGGGAGCTGTTTTTT
clone size: -; J gene: TRBJ2-1; D gene: -; V gene: TRBV5-1; CDR3 protein: CASSPTGTPYNEQFF; CDR3 DNA: TGCGCCAGCAGCCCGACCGGGACTCCATACAATGAGCAGTTCTTC
clone size: -; J gene: TRBJ2-7; D gene: TRBD2; V gene: TRBV5-8; CDR3 protein: CASSIGLAGGEQYF; CDR3 DNA: TGTGCCAGCAGCATAGGACTAGCGGGAGGTGAGCAGTACTTC
clone size: few; J gene: TRBJ2-7; D gene: TRBD1; V gene: TRBV2; CDR3 protein: CASKTDRDEQYF; CDR3 DNA: TGTGCCAGCAAGACCGACAGGGACGAGCAGTACTTC
clone size: -; J gene: TRBJ2-7; D gene: TRBD1; V gene: TRBV5-3; CDR3 protein: CARSGRDRVSYEQYF; CDR3 DNA: TGTGCCAGAAGCGGGCGGGACAGGGTCTCCTACGAGCAGTACTTC
clone size: -; J gene: TRBJ2-3; D gene: TRBD1; V gene: TRBV6-1; CDR3 protein: CASSEDRGQTDTQYF; CDR3 DNA: TGTGCCAGCAGTGAAGACAGGGGGCAAACAGATACGCAGTATTTT
clone size: -; J gene: TRBJ1-5; D gene: -; V gene: TRBV28; CDR3 protein: CASSYLTGNSNQPQHF; CDR3 DNA: TGTGCCAGCAGTTACCTCACAGGGAATAGCAATCAGCCCCAGCATTTT
clone size: -; J gene: TRBJ1-1; D gene: TRBD1; V gene: TRBV12-3/TRBV12-4; CDR3 protein: CASRQGIEAFF; CDR3 DNA: TGTGCCAGCAGACAGGGGATTGAAGCTTTCTTT
clone size: -; J gene: TRBJ2-7; D gene: TRBD2; V gene: TRBV27; CDR3 protein: CASSFYGLAGAGRYEQYF; CDR3 DNA: TGTGCCAGCAGTTTTTACGGCCTAGCGGGAGCCGGGAGATACGAGCAGTACTTC
clone size: once; J gene: TRBJ1-2; D gene: -; V gene: TRBV6-5; CDR3 protein: CASSYLTSAGLHGYTF; CDR3 DNA: TGTGCCAGCAGTTACCTGACGTCAGCCGGGCTCCATGGCTACACCTTC
clone size: -; J gene: TRBJ2-2; D gene: TRBD1; V gene: TRBV6-5; CDR3 protein: CASRKDRGGHGELFF; CDR3 DNA: TGTGCCAGCAGGAAAGACAGGGGGGGGCACGGGGAGCTGTTTTTT
clone size: -; J gene: TRBJ2-2; D gene: -; V gene: TRBV14; CDR3 protein: CASSQATRNGELFF; CDR3 DNA: TGTGCCAGCAGCCAAGCCACTAGGAACGGGGAGCTGTTTTTT
clone size: once; J gene: TRBJ2-1; D gene: TRBD1; V gene: TRBV5-1; CDR3 protein: CASKGTGTGPQSSYNEQFF; CDR3 DNA: TGCGCCAGCAAGGGGACCGGGACAGGTCCCCAGAGCTCCTACAATGAGCAGTTCTTC
clone size: -; J gene: TRBJ2-1; D gene: TRBD2; V gene: TRBV24-1; CDR3 protein: CATSDPGTSANEQFF; CDR3 DNA: TGTGCCACCAGTGACCCGGGGACTAGCGCCAATGAGCAGTTCTTC
clone size: -; J gene: TRBJ2-7; D gene: TRBD1; V gene: TRBV2; CDR3 protein: CASSERRQGATIGEQYF; CDR3 DNA: TGTGCCAGCAGTGAACGGAGACAGGGGGCAACGATTGGCGAGCAGTACTTC
clone size: -; J gene: TRBJ2-2; D gene: -; V gene: TRBV4-1; CDR3 protein: CASSRTANTGELFF; CDR3 DNA: TGCGCCAGCAGCCGGACGGCGAACACCGGGGAGCTGTTTTTT
clone size: -; J gene: TRBJ2-6; D gene: TRBD1; V gene: TRBV27; CDR3 protein: CASSFLGQGGTGANVLTF; CDR3 DNA: TGTGCCAGCAGTTTTCTTGGACAGGGTGGCACTGGGGCCAACGTCCTGACTTTC
clone size: -; J gene: TRBJ1-1; D gene: -; V gene: TRBV27; CDR3 protein: CASRRAGGYDTEAFF; CDR3 DNA: TGTGCCAGCAGACGGGCGGGGGGTTACGACACTGAAGCTTTCTTT
clone size: -; J gene: TRBJ2-5; D gene: -; V gene: TRBV15; CDR3 protein: CATSRVPSGTQYF; CDR3 DNA: TGTGCCACCAGCAGAGTTCCAAGCGGGACCCAGTACTTC
clone size: -; J gene: TRBJ2-4; D gene: -; V gene: TRBV10-1; CDR3 protein: CAPPGAVLAKNIQYF; CDR3 DNA: TGCGCCCCCCCGGGGGCAGTACTAGCCAAAAACATTCAGTACTTC
clone size: -; J gene: TRBJ1-1; D gene: -; V gene: TRBV6-4; CDR3 protein: CASRTDAGSEAFF; CDR3 DNA: TGTGCCAGCAGGACCGATGCGGGATCTGAAGCTTTCTTT
clone size: -; J gene: TRBJ1-1; D gene: -; V gene: TRBV5-1; CDR3 protein: CASSPQGPYTEAFF; CDR3 DNA: TGCGCCAGCAGCCCACAGGGCCCCTACACTGAAGCTTTCTTT
clone size: -; J gene: TRBJ1-2; D gene: -; V gene: TRBV2; CDR3 protein: CASSEWEGYGYTF; CDR3 DNA: TGTGCCAGCAGTGAATGGGAGGGATATGGCTACACCTTC
clone size: few; J gene: TRBJ1-3; D gene: -; V gene: TRBV5-8; CDR3 protein: CASSSSIGGAFTGNTIYF; CDR3 DNA: TGTGCCAGCAGTTCCTCAATCGGGGGGGCTTTTACAGGAAACACCATATATTTT
clone size: -; J gene: TRBJ1-1; D gene: -; V gene: TRBV11-2; CDR3 protein: CASSMRPNTEAFF; CDR3 DNA: TGTGCCAGCAGCATGAGACCGAACACTGAAGCTTTCTTT
clone size: -; J gene: TRBJ1-1; D gene: -; V gene: TRBV9; CDR3 protein: CASSGGTKNTEAFF; CDR3 DNA: TGTGCCAGCAGCGGCGGGACAAAGAACACTGAAGCTTTCTTT
clone size: -; J gene: TRBJ2-7; D gene: TRBD2; V gene: TRBV6-1; CDR3 protein: CASSVSGLAGVSEQYF; CDR3 DNA: TGTGCCAGCAGTGTGAGCGGACTAGCGGGAGTAAGCGAGCAGTACTTC
clone size: once; J gene: TRBJ2-7; D gene: -; V gene: TRBV6-5; CDR3 protein: CASSPGTATGYEQYF; CDR3 DNA: TGTGCCAGCAGCCCCGGGACGGCAACCGGTTACGAGCAGTACTTC
clone size: few; J gene: TRBJ2-7; D gene: -; V gene: TRBV3-1/TRBV3-2; CDR3 protein: CASSQAVGGSEQYF; CDR3 DNA: TGTGCCAGCAGCCAAGCTGTGGGAGGATCGGAGCAGTACTTC
clone size: -; J gene: TRBJ2-7; D gene: TRBD1; V gene: TRBV10-2; CDR3 protein: CASSDGTGGTYEQYF; CDR3 DNA: TGCGCCAGCAGTGACGGGACAGGGGGTACCTACGAGCAGTACTTC
clone size: -; J gene: TRBJ2-4; D gene: TRBD2; V gene: TRBV5-4; CDR3 protein: CASSRGAGGPYIQYF; CDR3 DNA: TGTGCCAGCAGCCGAGGGGCGGGAGGACCGTACATTCAGTACTTC
clone size: -; J gene: TRBJ2-3; D gene: -; V gene: TRBV7-9; CDR3 protein: CASSSGHLGTDTQYF; CDR3 DNA: TGTGCCAGCAGCTCCGGACACCTTGGGACAGATACGCAGTATTTT
clone size: -; J gene: TRBJ2-3; D gene: -; V gene: TRBV6-4; CDR3 protein: CASSSTGRTDTQYF; CDR3 DNA: TGTGCCAGCAGTTCAACGGGCCGCACAGATACGCAGTATTTT
clone size: -; J gene: TRBJ1-6; D gene: -; V gene: TRBV5-1; CDR3 protein: CASTFGGSYNSPLHF; CDR3 DNA: TGCGCCAGCACCTTTGGGGGCTCCTATAATTCACCCCTCCACTTT
clone size: -; J gene: TRBJ2-7; D gene: TRBD2; V gene: TRBV5-1; CDR3 protein: CASSLVNGGRREQYF; CDR3 DNA: TGCGCCAGCAGCTTGGTAAATGGCGGGAGGCGCGAGCAGTACTTC
clone size: -; J gene: TRBJ1-1; D gene: -; V gene: TRBV19; CDR3 protein: CASSGRPNTEAFF; CDR3 DNA: TGTGCCAGTAGTGGACGCCCGAACACTGAAGCTTTCTTT
clone size: -; J gene: TRBJ1-3; D gene: TRBD1; V gene: TRBV4-2; CDR3 protein: CASSQEGTEGNTIYF; CDR3 DNA: TGTGCCAGCAGCCAAGAAGGGACAGAAGGAAACACCATATATTTT
clone size: once; J gene: TRBJ2-1; D gene: -; V gene: TRBV27; CDR3 protein: CASSLSLLPQLEQFF; CDR3 DNA: TGTGCCAGCAGTTTATCACTGCTTCCACAATTGGAGCAGTTCTTC
clone size: once; J gene: TRBJ2-3; D gene: TRBD2; V gene: TRBV5-1; CDR3 protein: CASSPRGTSRASTDTQYF; CDR3 DNA: TGCGCCAGCAGCCCGAGGGGGACTAGCAGGGCTAGCACAGATACGCAGTATTTT
clone size: -; J gene: TRBJ2-1; D gene: TRBD2; V gene: TRBV5-1; CDR3 protein: CASSLVTSGLNEQFF; CDR3 DNA: TGCGCCAGCAGCTTGGTTACTAGCGGCCTCAATGAGCAGTTCTTC
clone size: -; J gene: TRBJ2-3; D gene: TRBD2; V gene: TRBV3-1/TRBV3-2; CDR3 protein: CASSLLAGAVTDTQYF; CDR3 DNA: TGTGCCAGCAGCCTCTTAGCGGGAGCGGTTACAGATACGCAGTATTTT
clone size: -; J gene: TRBJ2-3; D gene: -; V gene: TRBV6-1; CDR3 protein: CASSGAIAVSTDTQYF; CDR3 DNA: TGTGCCAGCAGTGGGGCCATAGCGGTAAGCACAGATACGCAGTATTTT
clone size: once; J gene: TRBJ2-6; D gene: -; V gene: TRBV7-3; CDR3 protein: CASSPSGANVLTF; CDR3 DNA: TGTGCCAGCAGCCCATCTGGGGCCAACGTCCTGACTTTC
clone size: -; J gene: TRBJ2-5; D gene: -; V gene: TRBV7-2; CDR3 protein: CASRRGRMQETQYF; CDR3 DNA: TGTGCCAGCAGGCGAGGCAGGATGCAAGAGACCCAGTACTTC
clone size: -; J gene: TRBJ2-7; D gene: -; V gene: TRBV6-5; CDR3 protein: CASSSGDSYEQYF; CDR3 DNA: TGTGCCAGCAGTTCGGGAGACTCCTACGAGCAGTACTTC
clone size: -; J gene: TRBJ2-5; D gene: -; V gene: TRBV7-2; CDR3 protein: CASTPGAGVVVGETQYF; CDR3 DNA: TGTGCCAGCACCCCAGGGGCGGGAGTAGTGGTCGGAGAGACCCAGTACTTC
clone size: -; J gene: TRBJ2-2; D gene: TRBD1; V gene: TRBV6-5; CDR3 protein: CASSYPGTGGSGELFF; CDR3 DNA: TGTGCCAGCAGTTACCCCGGGACAGGGGGCTCCGGGGAGCTGTTTTTT
clone size: few; J gene: TRBJ1-5; D gene: -; V gene: TRBV6-1; CDR3 protein: CASSGVTRLDYSNQPQHF; CDR3 DNA: TGTGCCAGCAGTGGGGTTACCCGCCTGGACTATAGCAATCAGCCCCAGCATTTT
clone size: once; J gene: TRBJ1-4; D gene: -; V gene: TRBV5-1; CDR3 protein: CASTETGRANEKLFF; CDR3 DNA: TGCGCCAGCACCGAAACAGGGCGGGCTAATGAAAAACTGTTTTTT
clone size: -; J gene: TRBJ2-3; D gene: TRBD2; V gene: TRBV5-1; CDR3 protein: CASSLDGGGSTDTQYF; CDR3 DNA: TGCGCCAGCAGCTTGGATGGGGGGGGGAGCACAGATACGCAGTATTTT
clone size: -; J gene: TRBJ1-5; D gene: TRBD1; V gene: TRBV28; CDR3 protein: CASSLGTGGASNQPQHF; CDR3 DNA: TGTGCCAGCAGCCTGGGGACAGGGGGCGCAAGTAATCAGCCCCAGCATTTT
clone size: -; J gene: TRBJ2-4; D gene: -; V gene: TRBV5-1; CDR3 protein: CASSLHGKNIQYF; CDR3 DNA: TGCGCCAGCAGCTTGCACGGGAAAAACATTCAGTACTTC
clone size: -; J gene: TRBJ1-1; D gene: -; V gene: TRBV18; CDR3 protein: CASSLQGLNTEAFF; CDR3 DNA: TGTGCCAGCTCACTTCAGGGTCTGAACACTGAAGCTTTCTTT
clone size: -; J gene: TRBJ1-1; D gene: -; V gene: TRBV14; CDR3 protein: CASSQTANTEAFF; CDR3 DNA: TGTGCCAGCAGCCAGACAGCCAACACTGAAGCTTTCTTT
clone size: -; J gene: TRBJ2-1; D gene: -; V gene: TRBV5-1; CDR3 protein: CASSLASVIRDSFRREQFF; CDR3 DNA: TGCGCCAGCAGCTTGGCCTCGGTTATCCGGGATTCTTTTCGCCGAGAGCAGTTCTTC
clone size: -; J gene: TRBJ2-3; D gene: TRBD2; V gene: TRBV3-1/TRBV3-2; CDR3 protein: CASSSIAGGPQDTQYF; CDR3 DNA: TGTGCCAGCAGCTCGATAGCGGGAGGGCCTCAAGATACGCAGTATTTT
clone size: once; J gene: TRBJ1-4; D gene: TRBD1; V gene: TRBV13; CDR3 protein: CASSRSLTGPNEKLFF; CDR3 DNA: TGTGCCAGCAGCCGATCGTTGACAGGGCCTAATGAAAAACTGTTTTTT
clone size: -; J gene: TRBJ2-6; D gene: -; V gene: TRBV4-2; CDR3 protein: CASKRVDTGANVLTF; CDR3 DNA: TGTGCCAGCAAAAGAGTGGATACTGGGGCCAACGTCCTGACTTTC